The T cell receptor (beta chain) under discussion was sequenced for a study of blood T cell repertoires in COVID-19. For the study at large: COVID-19 samples, acute and convalescent, were from the United States, Italy and Spain. T cells, B-cell-depleted T cells, or PBMCs supplied cDNA or gDNA.

Per the original methods: It was from reference gene primer amplification that nucleated cell counts were estimated. Sequencing was performed with immunoSEQ multiplex PCR; in TCRdb, only in-frame clones are kept and a portion is missing. That table supplies the V and J calls and clone size; D and trimming were determined from the DNA. The profile shows 150,000 to 200,000 clones, roughly four fifths of them singletons. CDR3 size: 13 residues. Per germline, CDR1 SQVTM and CDR2 ANQGSEA. The V end lost 4 bases, the J end lost 0 bases, and 6 bases lay between the germline ends. This clonotype was obtained from a man aged 60 to 69 with active or convalescent COVID-19. The rearrangement links TRBV29-1 to TRBJ1-4; D remains ambiguous. Sequencing was done on a sample of peripheral blood. CDR3 amino acids: CSVGQPTNEKLFF. Here the CDR3 DNA reads TGCAGCGTTGGGCAACCAACTAATGAAAAACTGTTTTTT.